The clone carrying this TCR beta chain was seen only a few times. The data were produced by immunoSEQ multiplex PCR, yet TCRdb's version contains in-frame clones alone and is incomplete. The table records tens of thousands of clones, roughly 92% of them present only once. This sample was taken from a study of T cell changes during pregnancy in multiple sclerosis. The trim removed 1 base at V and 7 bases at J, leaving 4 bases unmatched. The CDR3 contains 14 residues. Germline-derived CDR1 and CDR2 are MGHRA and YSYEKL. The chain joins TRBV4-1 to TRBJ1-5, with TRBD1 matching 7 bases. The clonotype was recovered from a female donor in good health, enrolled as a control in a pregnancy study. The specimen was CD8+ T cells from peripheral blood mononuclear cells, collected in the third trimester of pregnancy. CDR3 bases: TGCGCCAGCAGCCAAGGTCAGGGACAGCAGCCCCAGCATTTT. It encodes CASSQGQGQQPQHF.